Shown below are 17 T cell receptor beta chains from a single sample sequenced in a study of radiation and T cells in renal cell carcinoma. Measured with immunoSEQ multiplex PCR; TCRdb has only the in-frame clones, and not every one. The data contain about 150,000 clones, 75% to 90% of them seen just once; the ten biggest clones take up less than 20%. Noted time point: blood 4 weeks post-SBRT, at nephrectomy. As to treatment: 15 Gy SBRT to primary tumor, nephrectomy 4 weeks later. The sample in question was blood, obtained from a patient whose treatment included radiotherapy and nephrectomy. These receptors were collected from a woman aged 50 to 60 with renal cell carcinoma.

This sequence joins TRBV5-1 and TRBJ1-4; perhaps TRBD1 as D (5 bases). CDR3 length: 15 amino acids. Germline V gives CDR1 SGHRS, CDR2 YFSETQ. The V gene lost 0 bases and the J gene lost 7 bases, with 13 bases spanning the gap. The CDR3 loop reads CASSLDGQGTEKLFF. The CDR3 region has the DNA TGCGCCAGCAGCTTGGATGGGCAGGGCACTGAAAAACTGTTTTTT.

In regard to this clone: One junction end does not reproduce the germline sequence, and a read error may be involved. The chain has TRBV19 and TRBJ2-3, with 8 bases fitting TRBD2. The CDR3 runs to 17 residues. Germline CDR1 reads LNHDA; CDR2 reads SQIVND (reference sequence). CDR3: CASSIVGRGDFTATQYF. The CDR3 DNA is TGTGCCAGTAGTATAGTCGGGCGGGGGGACTTCACAGCTACGCAGTATTTT.

The chain joins TRBV7-2 to TRBJ2-7, with D possibly being TRBD1 (6 bases). CDR1 is SGHTA, CDR2 FQGNSA, per germline. V lost 5 bases and J lost 2, with 16 bases in between. CDR3 length: 15 amino acids. DNA for the CDR3: TGTGCCAGCAGCATTCAACAGGGTTTGGCCTACGAGCAGTACTTC. Amino acid sequence: CASSIQQGLAYEQYF.

This clone was seen once. The chain is built from TRBV7-2 and TRBJ2-2; 12 positions match TRBD2. Germline CDR1 and CDR2: SGHTA and FQGNSA. The CDR3 totals 17 residues. V shed 1 base and J 5 bases; nucleotides not matched to a gene: 5. CDR3 in DNA: TGTGCCAGCAGCTTAGTGGGACTAGCGGGCGGGACCGGGGAGCTGTTTTTT. Amino acid sequence: CASSLVGLAGGTGELFF.

The chain has TRBV19 and TRBJ1-1; TRBD1 aligns across 9 bases. The CDR3 has 15 amino acids. Germline lookup yields CDR1 LNHDA and CDR2 SQIVND (reference sequence). The junction had 9 bases not matched to a gene; V was cut back by 4 bases and J by 6 bases. CDR3 amino acids: CASSTPGTGRSEAFF. In DNA, the CDR3 is TGTGCCAGTAGTACCCCGGGGACAGGGCGGTCTGAAGCTTTCTTT.

The chain recombines TRBV10-3 with TRBJ2-7; tentative D call: TRBD2 (5 bases). Trimming took off 8 bases at V and 5 bases at J, with 10 bases between the two ends. CDR1 ENHRY and CDR2 SYGVKD come from the germline V gene. The CDR3 loop spans 11 amino acids. Here the CDR3 reads CAIRGSNEQYF. Here the CDR3 DNA reads TGTGCCATCCGGGGTTCCAACGAGCAGTACTTC.

This chain connects TRBV6-1 to TRBJ1-3; D is possibly TRBD1 (6 bases). The CDR3 contains 15 residues. V lost 6 bases, J lost 0 bases, and 12 bases lay in between. CDR1 and CDR2 from the germline V gene are MNHNS and SASEGT. Written as DNA, the CDR3 is TGTGCCAGCAGGAACCCGACAGGCTCTGGAAACACCATATATTTT. Protein product: CASRNPTGSGNTIYF.

The chain combines TRBV9 with TRBJ2-1; 9 nucleotides match TRBD2. Losses at the gene ends were 0 bases for V and 8 bases for J; bases not matched to a gene: 9. Germline assignment: CDR1 SGDLS and CDR2 YYNGEE. The CDR3 length is 16 residues. CDR3 sequence: CASSVAPSGRFYEQFF. CDR3 coding DNA: TGTGCCAGCAGCGTAGCCCCCAGCGGGAGGTTCTATGAGCAGTTCTTC.

The chain recombines TRBV10-1 with TRBJ2-2; D remains ambiguous. Germline CDR1 is WNHNN and CDR2 is SYGVQD (reference sequence). V was shortened by 0 bases and J by 2 bases, with 7 bases between the two germline ends. The CDR3 contains 15 residues. The CDR3 DNA reads TGCGCCAGCAGTGAGTCCCAAACTAACACCGGGGAGCTGTTTTTT. Encoded protein: CASSESQTNTGELFF.

This clone came up once. This chain uses TRBV19 with TRBJ2-3; 13 bases fit TRBD2. With 10 bases clipped from V and 5 bases from J, the junction kept 6 bases outside the gene matches. This CDR3 is built from 14 residues. Germline V gene lookup returns CDR1 LNHDA and CDR2 SQIVND (reference sequence). The CDR3 coding sequence is TGTGCCACCAGGACTAGCGGGAGTTTAGATACGCAGTATTTT. Translating it yields CATRTSGSLDTQYF.

CDR3 DNA: TGTGCCAGTAGTTCAACCACAGGGTATCCCGGGGAGCTGTTTTTT. Translation: CASSSTTGYPGELFF. This chain uses TRBV19 with TRBJ2-2, with D possibly matching TRBD1 (6 bases). The V gene lost 5 bases and the J gene lost 6 bases, with 16 bases spanning the gap. CDR1 and CDR2 from the germline V gene are LNHDA and SQIVND (reference sequence). The CDR3 contains 15 residues.

This clone was found a few times. The chain couples TRBV28 to TRBJ2-2; no clear D gene. CDR1 and CDR2 from the germline V gene are MDHEN and SYDVKM. This CDR3 region has 16 residues. Trimming took off 4 bases at V and 5 bases at J, with 17 bases between the two ends. CDR3 bases: TGTGCCAGCAGTTCCCCCTCCGGGTTGAGAACCGGGGAGCTGTTTTTT. Amino acids: CASSSPSGLRTGELFF.

This chain connects TRBV7-9 to TRBJ1-5, with TRBD1 identical over 9 bases. This CDR3 is built from 18 residues. CDR1 is SEHNR and CDR2 is FQNEAQ in the germline V gene (reference sequence). V lost 7 bases and J lost 2; bases outside the gene matches: 15. This CDR3 is CASTSRDRVGSGNQPQHF. The CDR3 region has the DNA TGTGCCAGCACCTCCAGGGACAGGGTAGGTTCTGGCAATCAGCCCCAGCATTTT.

J is TRBJ1-1 and V is TRBV19; a weak D match, TRBD1 (6 bases). Trimming removed 7 bases at V and 3 bases at J, with 12 bases between. CDR3 length: 13 residues. The germline V gene encodes CDR1 LNHDA and CDR2 SQIVND (reference sequence). CDR3 bases: TGTGCCAGTACCGACAGGCCCCACACTGAAGCTTTCTTT. Translated, it gives CASTDRPHTEAFF.

The DNA of the CDR3 is TGCGCCAGCAGTGATAGTCTGCGGACGAACACTGAAGCTTTCTTT. Residues: CASSDSLRTNTEAFF. This chain uses TRBV10-1 with TRBJ1-1; D is unresolved. Germline loops: CDR1 WNHNN, CDR2 SYGVQD (reference sequence). This CDR3 spans 15 amino acids. Trimming took 3 bases from V and 1 from J, leaving 12 bases between them.

The chain combines TRBV18 with TRBJ1-3, with D possibly TRBD1 on 5 matching bases. With 5 bases removed from V and 0 bases from J, the gap between germline ends came to 14 bases. CDR1 is KGHSH, CDR2 LQKENI, per germline. The CDR3 totals 16 residues. Here the CDR3 reads CASSSQQDYSGNTIYF. CDR3 bases: TGTGCCAGCTCATCGCAACAGGACTACTCTGGAAACACCATATATTTT.

CDR3 DNA: TGTGCCAGCAGTACTAGCGGGAATGAGCAGTTCTTC. It encodes CASSTSGNEQFF. The chain has TRBV6-1 and TRBJ2-1, with 9 positions matching TRBD2. The germline V gene encodes CDR1 MNHNS and CDR2 SASEGT. CDR3 size: 12 residues. J was trimmed by 7 bases and V by 5 bases; bases with no gene match: 0.